The following is a TCR beta chain sequence with its context. Its antigen is currently unknown. Sequencing used immunoSEQ multiplex PCR; TCRdb keeps in-frame clones, though not all of them. The sample carries fewer than 2.5 million clones, over 85% recorded once. The sample belongs to a study of shared clonotypes between healthy human individuals. Study information: A couple of women and a few men aged 18 to 49 served as donors.

The study drew its donors from healthy HIV-negative adults without recent acute infections or vaccinations. General study points: Represented diversity (both genetic and exposure-history) was limited by the small number of donors.

CDR3 length: 11 residues. Germline lookup yields CDR1 SGHAT and CDR2 FQNNGV. Between the trimmed V and J ends, which lost 0 bases and 3 bases, there was a span of 0 bases. This TCR was recovered from a man aged 18 to 30 in good health. Some clones in this sample may be carry-over from other donors' samples. This sequence joins TRBV11-2 and TRBJ2-7; no firm D call. Sequencing input: naive CD4+ T cells from PBMCs. Documented subset: CD45RA+ positively selected. The CDR3 loop reads CASSLDYEQYF. The CDR3 DNA is TGTGCCAGCAGCTTAGACTACGAGCAGTACTTC.